Below, one T cell receptor (beta chain) is given with its context. In this sample, this clonotype turned up a few times. What this receptor recognizes is not known. No clone much larger than this one lies a single base away; base qualities are absent. This sample is part of a study (dated by TCRdb to the mid-2010s). Some background on the complete study: The study set out to test whether tumor-infiltrating Tregs in breast cancer get recruited from blood Tregs or are instead converted in situ from other CD4+ T cell subsets.

V lost 6 bases and J lost 1 base; the stretch between them is 9 bases long. From its cysteine to its phenylalanine, the CDR3 spans 13 amino acids. Of all the DNA, just the CDR3 is kept, 39 bases in frame from base 1. CDR1 and CDR2 (MNHNS, SASEGT) derive from the germline V gene. Naive CD4+ T cells were purified with the Miltenyi Naive CD4+ T Cell Isolation kit, with Tregs depleted using CD25 microbeads. Tregs, naive and memory CD4+ T cells from tumor, blood and ipsilateral draining lymph nodes of 4 or 5 breast cancer patients underwent full-length TCR alpha and beta sequencing. Ficoll density gradient centrifugation was used to isolate mononuclear cells from either lymph nodes or roughly 50 ml of peripheral blood. A purity exceeding 90% was confirmed by FACS for the sorted cell populations. Study-wide conclusions, independent of this receptor: Tumor memory CD4+ T cell TCR gene usage was found to cluster with blood and lymph node memory CD4+ cells and with lymph node naive CD4+ cells. The greatest overlap of tumor-infiltrating Treg TCR alpha and beta sequences was with tumor naive CD4+ T cells, followed next by blood naive CD4+ T cells. Rather than covering whole repertoires, validation in the larger cohort was restricted to a single TCR beta V-J rearrangement.

Full-length TCR variable regions were amplified by 5' RACE PCR with constant-region reverse primers, and semi-nested PCR with Nested Universal Primer A was subsequently performed. The ReliaPrep RNA Cell Miniprep System was used to extract total RNA, which was then reverse transcribed into 5'RACE-ready cDNA with the SMARTer RACE 5'/3' Kit. An Illumina MiSeq was used to sequence the full-length TCR alpha and beta libraries, which had been barcoded with multiplex adaptors. The original pipeline was this. For each of nine subset-tissue groups, sequencing data from the five patients were pooled, and the groups were then compared using unsupervised clustering of TCR gene usage. Repertoire similarity was calculated with the Morisita-Horn index, weighting shared sequences by their contribution to each repertoire. TCRdb trimmed public reads at Q25 via fastp, called clones via MiXCR and kept in-frame beta chains. Rows with one shared CDR3 protein collapse into an entry with the most common genes and DNA. TCRdb's processing, not the study's, gives the V and J calls here. Here the sample has around 6,200 distinct CDR3 sequences; around three fifths occur a single time. The ten largest account for about 12% of the sample.

Sequencing was performed on naive CD4+ T cells sorted from blood. Per the publication, the cell subset or site label means: naive CD4+ T cells, CD4+CD45RA+CD25-. This sequence was found in a female donor with breast cancer. The V gene is TRBV6-1 and the J gene is TRBJ1-1, with an unclear D gene assignment. The CDR3 is CASSRSPNTEAFF. The DNA sequence is TGTGCCAGCAGCCGCAGCCCGAACACTGAAGCTTTCTTT.